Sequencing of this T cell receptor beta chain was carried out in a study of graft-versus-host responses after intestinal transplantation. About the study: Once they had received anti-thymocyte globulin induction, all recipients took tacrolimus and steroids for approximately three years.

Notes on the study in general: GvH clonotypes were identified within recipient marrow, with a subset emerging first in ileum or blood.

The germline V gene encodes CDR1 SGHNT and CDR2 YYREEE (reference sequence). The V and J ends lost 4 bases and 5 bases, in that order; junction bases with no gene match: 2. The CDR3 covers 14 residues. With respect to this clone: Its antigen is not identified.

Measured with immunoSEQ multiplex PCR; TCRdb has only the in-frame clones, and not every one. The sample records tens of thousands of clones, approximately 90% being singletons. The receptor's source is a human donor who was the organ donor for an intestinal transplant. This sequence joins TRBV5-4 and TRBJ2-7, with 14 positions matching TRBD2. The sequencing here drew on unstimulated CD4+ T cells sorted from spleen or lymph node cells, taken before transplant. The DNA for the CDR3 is TGTGCCAGCAGCGCGGGACTAGCGGGAGACGAGCAGTACTTC. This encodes CASSAGLAGDEQYF.